This is a list of T cell receptor beta chains from one sample in a study of T cells after yellow fever vaccination. TCRdb itself ran the 5' RACE reads through MiXCR, one entry per CDR3 protein. The sample has 200,000 to 300,000 distinct CDR3 sequences; over 10% are singletons. The sample was CD4+ T cells sorted from PBMCs, taken 45 days after the yellow fever booster vaccination. The origin of the receptors is a man aged 30-40 years who received the YFV17D yellow fever vaccine. Both conserved end residues are part of each CDR3. A D gene is named only where the DNA matches it firmly. A row's size may be missing; if present it is once, few, many or a size class.

abundance	v_gene	d_gene	j_gene	CDR3aa	CDR3nt
many	TRBV18	-	TRBJ2-7	CASSPQGISTYEQYF	TGTGCCAGCTCACCACAGGGAATTTCAACCTACGAGCAGTACTTC
few	TRBV7-8	-	TRBJ2-3	CASSLAGYTYTQYF	TGTGCCAGCAGCTTAGCGGGATACACTTATACGCAGTATTTT
-	TRBV7-9	TRBD2	TRBJ2-1	CASSRPGLAGVGFF	TGTGCCAGCAGCAGGCCGGGACTAGCGGGAGTGGGGTTCTTC
-	TRBV20-1	-	TRBJ2-1	CSALLSGFVNEQFF	TGCAGTGCCCTCCTTTCGGGGTTCGTTAATGAGCAGTTCTTC
few	TRBV6-2/TRBV6-3	-	TRBJ2-3	CASEDFPSSTDTQYF	TGTGCCAGCGAGGACTTCCCTTCTAGCACAGATACGCAGTATTTT
-	TRBV7-6	-	TRBJ2-2	CASSPNPWGTGELFF	TGTGCCAGCAGCCCTAATCCTTGGGGCACCGGGGAGCTGTTTTTT
-	TRBV18	-	TRBJ2-7	CASSPPGSGYEQYF	TGTGCCAGCTCACCACCGGGGTCGGGCTACGAGCAGTACTTC
few	TRBV28	TRBD2	TRBJ2-3	CASSLWTSGADTQYF	TGTGCCAGCAGTCTATGGACTAGCGGGGCAGATACGCAGTATTTT
-	TRBV20-1	-	TRBJ1-1	CSARGYVERAFF	TGCAGTGCTAGAGGGTATGTAGAAAGAGCTTTCTTT
few	TRBV12-3/TRBV12-4	TRBD1	TRBJ2-7	CASGTETTYEQYF	TGTGCCAGCGGGACAGAAACAACCTACGAGCAGTACTTC
many	TRBV5-1	-	TRBJ2-7	CASSASSYEQYF	TGCGCCAGCAGCGCGTCCTCCTACGAGCAGTACTTC
once	TRBV7-9	TRBD2	TRBJ2-1	CASSHASGGQFF	TGTGCCAGCAGCCACGCCTCGGGAGGGCAGTTCTTC
many	TRBV12-3/TRBV12-4	-	TRBJ2-7	CASSRNSYEQYF	TGTGCCAGCAGCCGGAACTCCTACGAGCAGTACTTC
few	TRBV7-2	-	TRBJ1-4	CASSPQGEKLFF	TGTGCCAGCAGCCCCCAGGGTGAAAAACTGTTTTTT
-	TRBV5-1	TRBD2	TRBJ2-3	CASSLRAGGNSDTQYF	TGCGCCAGCAGTCTCAGGGCGGGAGGGAATTCAGATACGCAGTATTTT
-	TRBV5-1	TRBD2	TRBJ2-1	CASSILSGRSYNEQFF	TGCGCCAGCAGCATCTTAAGCGGGAGGTCCTACAATGAGCAGTTCTTC